This T cell receptor (beta chain) was obtained from a study of response to subunit inactivated influenza vaccine. MiXCR, run by TCRdb on the RT-PCR reads, gives a single entry per CDR3 protein. The data show around 570,000 distinct CDR3 sequences, 7.6% seen once. This CDR3 comprises 17 residues. From germline, CDR1 is DFQATT and CDR2 SNEGSKA (reference sequence). Germline trimming cut 1 base from V and 4 bases from J; bases unmatched to any gene: 11. The TCR comes from a man between 45 and 75 years old who received an inactivated influenza vaccine. The chain links TRBV20-1 to TRBJ2-2; 8 bases map to TRBD1. The sample consisted of PBMCs from blood, taken approximately 25 months after vaccination. The CDR3, as DNA: TGCAGTGCTAGAGTTGGACAGGGAAAATCGGGCACCGGGGAGCTGTTTTTT. Its protein is CSARVGQGKSGTGELFF.